This record concerns one T cell receptor beta chain sequence. What it recognizes is unknown. CDR3 size: 15 residues. Germline V lookup: CDR1 SEHNR, CDR2 FQNEAQ (reference sequence). V lost 4 bases to trimming and J lost 5 bases; unmatched junction nucleotides: 9. Patients had blood sampled at baseline and again on cycle 4 day 1 and cycle 7 day 1. The data were taken from a study of OX40 agonist ivuxolimab in advanced cancers. Study-wide points: The antigens recognized by the expanded peripheral T cells, that is their antigen specificity, were not determined.

The data were produced by immunoSEQ multiplex PCR, yet TCRdb's version contains in-frame clones alone and is incomplete. The top ten hold nearly 35% of the sample, which has 22,000 or so clones, roughly 80% seen once. V gene TRBV7-9 combines with J gene TRBJ1-1; 8 bases are shared with TRBD1. This TCR came from an adult with an advanced solid tumor such as melanoma, head and neck, liver or kidney cancer. The source material was CD4+ or CD8+ T cells sorted from blood, sampled in a trial of the OX40 agonist ivuxolimab. The CDR3 DNA reads TGTGCCAGCAGCTCGCCTTTGACAGGGGTGACTGAAGCTTTCTTT. This translates into CASSSPLTGVTEAFF.